Each of the 23 T cell receptor beta chains below was sequenced from the same sample in a study of OX40 agonist ivuxolimab in advanced cancers. The method was the immunoSEQ multiplex PCR assay. This is the immuneACCESS table as TCRdb keeps it, with only in-frame sequences that have V and J called. A part of the clones is gone; compared with another copy, unresolved V genes explain less than half, and the rest is unexplained. This sample lists about 79,000 clones; more than 85% were detected once. The ten largest clones add up to more than 5.5% of the sample. The sample consisted of CD4+ or CD8+ T cells sorted from blood, taken in a trial of the OX40 agonist ivuxolimab. The receptors shown here come from an adult with an advanced solid tumor such as melanoma, head and neck, liver or kidney cancer.

This clone was recorded only once. CDR3: CASSFRGAQAFF. CDR3 coding DNA: TGTGCCAGCAGTTTTCGGGGGGCCCAAGCTTTCTTT. The rearrangement uses TRBV27 and TRBJ1-1; D is possibly TRBD1 (6 bases). Trimming removed 3 bases at V and 9 bases at J, with 11 bases between. CDR1 and CDR2 from the germline V gene are MNHEY and SMNVEV (reference sequence). The CDR3 extends over 12 amino acids.

The chain recombines TRBV7-9 with TRBJ2-3, with 14 positions matching TRBD2. J lost 4 bases, V lost 6 bases, and 3 bases had no gene match. The CDR3 contains 15 residues. Looked up from germline, CDR1 is SEHNR and CDR2 is FQNEAQ (reference sequence). CDR3 sequence reads: CASRRLAGGPDTQYF. The CDR3 DNA sequence: TGTGCCAGCAGGAGACTAGCGGGAGGGCCAGATACGCAGTATTTT.

The chain employs TRBV9 and TRBJ2-3; D call uncertain. The ends were cut back, 0 bases at V and 2 bases at J, with 4 bases in the middle. The CDR3 is 13 amino acids. CDR1 is SGDLS, CDR2 YYNGEE, per germline. The DNA of the CDR3 is TGTGCCAGCAGCGTAGCGACCACAGATACGCAGTATTTT. Translating gives CASSVATTDTQYF.

The V gene is TRBV12-5, the J gene TRBJ2-1; tentative D call: TRBD2 (6 bases). There are 19 residues in the CDR3. Germline assignment: CDR1 LGHNT and CDR2 FRNRAP. V was clipped by 6 bases and J by 6 bases, with 30 bases between them. CDR3 nucleotide sequence: TGTGCTAGTGGCGCCACCTCCGGAGCGTTATTGACTAGTATCAATGAGCAGTTCTTC. Translation gives CASGATSGALLTSINEQFF.

This chain links TRBV7-3 with TRBJ2-7; 10 bases are shared with TRBD1. The V gene's germline CDR1 is SGHTA and CDR2 FQGTGA. Trimming took 5 bases from V and 0 from J; bases not matched to a gene: 4. The CDR3 totals 15 residues. The DNA for the CDR3 is TGTGCCAGCAGCACCAGACAGGGGGCCTCCTACGAGCAGTACTTC. Amino acids: CASSTRQGASYEQYF.

This chain joins TRBV4-2 and TRBJ2-3; D is undetermined. The germline gives CDR1 LGHNA, CDR2 YNFKEQ. The CDR3 is 11 residues long. The ends were cut back, 6 bases at V and 4 bases at J, with 5 bases in the middle. In DNA form, the CDR3 reads TGTGCCAGCAGAAAATCAGATACGCAGTATTTT. Translating gives CASRKSDTQYF.

The gene calls are TRBV19 and TRBJ2-7; TRBD1 or TRBD2 may be the D gene (5 bases each). The CDR3 has 16 amino acids. Trimming stripped 7 bases from V and 9 bases from J, with 28 bases between. Per the germline V gene, CDR1 is LNHDA and CDR2 is SQIVND (reference sequence). This CDR3 reads CASTPNPGPSTIGQYF. The CDR3 DNA sequence: TGTGCCAGTACCCCAAACCCGGGACCATCTACGATTGGGCAGTACTTC.

This chain links TRBV12-1 with TRBJ2-7; TRBD1 was called by the table and not checked on the DNA. TRBV12-1 is flagged as a pseudogene. CDR3 length: 13 amino acids. The CDR3 sequence: CASNTLARYEQYF. CDR3 nucleotides: TGTGCCAGCAACACCTTGGCCCGTTACGAGCAGTACTTC.

The rearrangement links TRBV25-1 to TRBJ1-5, with TRBD1 as a possible D gene (6 bases). The V end lost 2 bases, the J end lost 4 bases, and 12 bases lay between the germline ends. The length of the CDR3 is 15 residues. The germline V gene has CDR1 MGHDK and CDR2 SYGVNS. The CDR3 DNA is TGTGCCAGCAGTGAAGGATGGGGGGCGAATCAGCCCCAGCATTTT. Its protein product is CASSEGWGANQPQHF.

DNA of the CDR3: TGTGCCAGCAACCCTGGGGGGAGCTCTGGGGCCAACGTCCTGACTTTC. This gives the protein CASNPGGSSGANVLTF. The chain combines TRBV5-4 with TRBJ2-6, with D possibly TRBD2 on 6 matching bases. The germline V and J ends were trimmed by 6 bases and 0 bases, with 13 bases remaining between them. The CDR3 length is 16 residues. Germline V gene data show CDR1 as SGHNT and CDR2 as YYREEE (reference sequence).

This CDR3 reads CASTLSSGGVSNQPQHF. Here the CDR3 DNA reads TGTGCCAGCACCCTAAGCAGTGGGGGTGTTAGCAATCAGCCCCAGCATTTT. The rearrangement uses TRBV28 and TRBJ1-5; weak D call: TRBD1 (5 bases). Between the trimmed V and J ends, which lost 7 bases and 0 bases, there was a span of 19 bases. The CDR3 loop spans 17 amino acids. The V gene's germline CDR1 is MDHEN and CDR2 SYDVKM.

The rearrangement links TRBV28 to TRBJ2-6; D perhaps matches TRBD2 (6 bases). The CDR3 length is 13 residues. V lost 5 bases and J 15 bases, leaving 17 bases between the germline ends. The germline gives CDR1 MDHEN, CDR2 SYDVKM. The CDR3 DNA sequence: TGTGCCAGCAGTCTTCGGAGGGGAGGTCACCTGACTTTC. It codes for CASSLRRGGHLTF.

This chain joins TRBV14 and TRBJ1-2; 7 bases agree with TRBD1. Germline lookup yields CDR1 SGHDN and CDR2 FVKESK. The length of the CDR3 is 15 residues. The J segment lost 4 bases and the V segment lost 4 bases, leaving 9 bases of the junction unmatched. The CDR3 region has the DNA TGTGCCAGCAGCCCCACAGGGGCTCAAACCTATGGCTACACCTTC. It specifies CASSPTGAQTYGYTF.

Only one count was recorded for this clone. The genes are TRBV7-3 and TRBJ2-1, with TRBD2 identical over 13 bases. Germline CDR1 is SGHTA and CDR2 is FQGTGA. The CDR3 has 13 amino acids. Unmatched junction bases numbered 6, after V lost 5 bases and J lost 14 bases. The CDR3 DNA follows: TGTGCCAGCAGCCCACCGACTAGCGGGAGGAAGTTCTTC. It specifies CASSPPTSGRKFF. Full variable domain (remainder filled in from reference TRBV7-3 and TRBJ2-1): GAGVSQTPSNKVTEKGKYVELRCDPISGHTALYWYRQSLGQGPEFLIYFQGTGAADDSGLPNDRFFAVRPEGSVSTLKIQRTERGDSAVYLCASSPPTSGRKFFGPGTRLTVL.

The V gene is TRBV12-5, the J gene TRBJ2-3; D is ambiguous. V shed 7 bases and J shed 2 bases, with 4 bases lying between them. This CDR3 comprises 11 residues. Germline-derived CDR1 and CDR2 are LGHNT and FRNRAP. CDR3 coding DNA: TGTGCTAGTGCGGTCACAGATACGCAGTATTTT. Translated: CASAVTDTQYF.

The rearrangement links TRBV6-5 to TRBJ2-3; weak D call: TRBD2 (6 bases). Trimming shortened V by 6 bases and J by 5 bases, and 15 bases separated the two germline ends. Germline V gene sequence: CDR1 MNHEY, CDR2 SVGAGI. The length of the CDR3 is 14 residues. The CDR3 nucleotides read TGTGCCAGCAGAGAACGGGGGTGGGGAGATACGCAGTATTTT. This codes for CASRERGWGDTQYF.

The chain employs TRBV19 and TRBJ2-5, with TRBD2 identical over 7 bases. The CDR3 contains 14 residues. Germline CDR1 LNHDA, CDR2 SQIVND (reference sequence). V shed 6 bases, J shed 1 base, and the junction held 5 bases outside the gene matches. Written as DNA, the CDR3 is TGTGCCAGTAGCCGGGACTACCGCCAAGAGACCCAGTACTTC. Its translation: CASSRDYRQETQYF.

The genes are TRBV5-1 and TRBJ2-2; TRBD1 aligns across 8 bases. This CDR3 has 14 residues. The germline V gene encodes CDR1 SGHRS and CDR2 YFSETQ. V was pared by 4 bases and J by 4 bases, with 3 bases of the junction left unmatched. The CDR3 sequence is CASSNGQGTGELFF. CDR3 coding DNA: TGCGCCAGCAGCAACGGACAGGGCACCGGGGAGCTGTTTTTT.

The V and J genes are TRBV11-2 and TRBJ2-1, with 9 bases fitting TRBD2. The CDR3 extends over 16 amino acids. The ends lost 5 bases at V and 8 bases at J; junction bases unmatched: 13. The germline V gene encodes CDR1 SGHAT and CDR2 FQNNGV. The CDR3 DNA follows: TGTGCCAGCAGCCAATTTAGCGGGAGTTATCGGGATGAGCAGTTCTTC. Its protein is CASSQFSGSYRDEQFF.

This rearrangement joins TRBV30 to TRBJ2-3; TRBD1 aligns across 10 bases. The V gene's germline CDR1 is GTSNPN and CDR2 SVGIG (reference sequence). The CDR3 contains 13 residues. The V gene end was trimmed by 8 bases and the J gene end by 0 bases; junction bases not matched to a gene: 2. In nucleotides, the CDR3 is TGTGCCGAGGGACAGGGGAGCACAGATACGCAGTATTTT. It yields the protein CAEGQGSTDTQYF.

V usage is TRBV18 and J usage is TRBJ1-5; TRBD1 matches at 7 bases. Trimming took 6 bases from V and 4 from J; bases not matched to a gene: 9. From germline, CDR1 is KGHSH and CDR2 LQKENI. The CDR3 covers 15 residues. The CDR3 DNA reads TGTGCCAGCTCGCCGACAGGGCTCGGGAATCAGCCCCAGCATTTT. The encoded protein is CASSPTGLGNQPQHF.

This clone came up once. The rearrangement links TRBV6-1 to TRBJ1-5; D may be TRBD1 (5 bases). The CDR3 spans 14 residues. V gave up 4 bases and J gave up 0 bases, with 7 bases separating them. In germline, CDR1 is MNHNS, CDR2 SASEGT. CDR3 nucleotides: TGTGCCAGCAGTGTCAGGGTTAGCAATCAGCCCCAGCATTTT. Translated: CASSVRVSNQPQHF.

This chain links TRBV30 with TRBJ2-3; 10 nucleotides align to TRBD2. V shed 2 bases, J shed 1 base, and the junction held 9 bases outside the gene matches. The CDR3 length is 17 residues. The V gene's germline CDR1 is GTSNPN and CDR2 SVGIG (reference sequence). This chain's CDR3 is CAWSHLNGLAGTDTQYF. The CDR3 DNA is TGTGCCTGGAGTCACCTAAACGGACTAGCGGGCACAGATACGCAGTATTTT.